This T cell receptor (beta chain) derives from a study of blood T cell repertoires in COVID-19. Study-wide context: T cells, B-cell-depleted T cells, or PBMCs supplied cDNA or gDNA.

This CDR3 contains 19 residues. As processed by the authors: Amplification with reference gene primers provided the estimates of nucleated cell counts. Assay used: immunoSEQ multiplex PCR; TCRdb lists only in-frame clones, some missing. V and J calls and clone size come straight from that table; D and trimming were deduced from the DNA. The table records about 480,000 clones, roughly 90% of them present only once. The sample was peripheral blood. The clonotype was recovered from a woman between 25 and 40 years old with acute or convalescent COVID-19. This chain links TRBV12-1 with TRBJ1-5; the table gives TRBD1 as D, unverified against the DNA. TRBV12-1 is given as a pseudogene. Here the CDR3 reads CASSFGQGGSWEFNQPQHF. The CDR3 nucleotides read TGTGCCAGCAGCTTTGGACAGGGGGGCAGTTGGGAGTTTAATCAGCCCCAGCATTTT.